The 16 T cell receptor beta chains reported below all come from one sample, sequenced in a study of cytomegalovirus exposure and HLA in healthy donors. PCR amplification relied on 60 Vbeta primers (plus 13 Jbeta primers). The data were produced by immunoSEQ multiplex PCR, yet TCRdb's version contains in-frame clones alone and is incomplete. The repertoire consists of approximately 110,000 clones, with about 83% occurring once and the leading ten covering roughly 5%. What was sequenced was PBMCs. Every receptor here comes from a female donor in good health and CMV-seropositive.

The chain links TRBV28 to TRBJ1-2, with TRBD1 matching over 7 bases. Germline V gene data show CDR1 as MDHEN and CDR2 as SYDVKM. This CDR3 has 16 residues. J gave up 7 bases and V 3 bases, and 14 bases lay outside the gene matches. The CDR3 region has the DNA TGTGCCAGCAGTTTGGCCTTTTCCGGGACAGCGGGTGGCTACACCTTC. Amino acid sequence: CASSLAFSGTAGGYTF.

The chain couples TRBV6-6 to TRBJ2-7; D not certain. This CDR3 is 15 amino acids long. The V gene's germline CDR1 is MNHNY and CDR2 SVGAGI (reference sequence). V dropped 1 base and J dropped 2 bases, with 12 bases sitting between them. For the CDR3, the DNA is TGTGCCAGCAGTTACTTCGGTCTAGGAGCCTACGAGCAGTACTTC. Translation gives CASSYFGLGAYEQYF.

This clone was counted a single time. This chain connects TRBV25-1 to TRBJ1-3; maybe TRBD1 (5 bases). Trimming removed 1 base from V and 2 bases from J, with 18 bases in between. CDR1 MGHDK and CDR2 SYGVNS come from the germline V gene. The CDR3 totals 18 residues. CDR3 DNA sequence: TGTGCCAGCAGTGAATTGGACGCAGGGAAGGGGACTGGAAACACCATATATTTT. Translated, it gives CASSELDAGKGTGNTIYF.

This clone was counted only a few times. The gene calls are TRBV6-5 and TRBJ2-7, with 10 nucleotides matching TRBD1. This CDR3 spans 14 amino acids. Germline V lookup: CDR1 MNHEY, CDR2 SVGAGI. V lost 4 bases, J lost 4 bases, and 4 bases stayed unmatched. CDR3 DNA: TGTGCCAGCAGTTTGACAGGGGGCGGGTACGAGCAGTACTTC. It codes for CASSLTGGGYEQYF.

The V call is TRBV30, the J call TRBJ1-4, with D tentatively TRBD1 (6 bases). Germline V gene lookup returns CDR1 GTSNPN and CDR2 SVGIG (reference sequence). The CDR3 extends over 14 amino acids. Trimming took off 4 bases at V and 8 bases at J, with 17 bases between the two ends. This CDR3 is CAWTAGAGVEKLFF. The CDR3 DNA reads as TGTGCCTGGACCGCCGGGGCAGGGGTAGAAAAACTGTTTTTT.

The chain has TRBV18 and TRBJ1-1, with D uncertain. The germline V gene has CDR1 KGHSH and CDR2 LQKENI. This CDR3 has 13 amino acids. Trimming removed 4 bases at V and 2 bases at J, with 8 bases between. The CDR3 DNA sequence: TGTGCCAGCTCACTTGAGAGTAACACTGAAGCTTTCTTT. Protein: CASSLESNTEAFF.

The rearrangement joins TRBV29-1 to TRBJ2-7; maybe TRBD1 (6 bases). The germline V gene has CDR1 SQVTM and CDR2 ANQGSEA. V was pared by 4 bases and J by 3 bases, with 16 bases between. The CDR3 sequence is 14 residues long. CDR3 in DNA: TGCAGCGTTGCGGGAATACAGGGCTACTACGAGCAGTACTTC. This encodes CSVAGIQGYYEQYF.

The V call is TRBV2, the J call TRBJ1-2, with a possible D match to TRBD1 (6 bases). This CDR3 is built from 15 residues. Germline V gives CDR1 SNHLY, CDR2 FYNNEI. V lost 7 bases to trimming and J lost 4 bases, with 19 bases between them. The DNA of the CDR3 is TGTGCCAGCAAACAAAACCAGGGGTCGAGCTATGGCTACACCTTC. Encoded protein: CASKQNQGSSYGYTF. The full variable domain, its missing parts supplied by reference TRBV2 and TRBJ1-2, is EPEVTQTPSHQVTQMGQEVILRCVPISNHLYFYWYRQILGQKVEFLVSFYNNEISEKSEIFDDQFSVERPDGSNFTLKIRSTKLEDSAMYFCASKQNQGSSYGYTFGSGTRLTVV.

The chain uses TRBV28 and TRBJ2-1, with 8 nucleotides matching TRBD1. The germline V gene encodes CDR1 MDHEN and CDR2 SYDVKM. The ends lost 5 bases at V and 7 bases at J; junction bases unmatched: 7. The CDR3 is 14 residues long. The CDR3, as DNA: TGTGCCAGCAGTACGACCCGACAGGGGAATGAGCAGTTCTTC. It codes for CASSTTRQGNEQFF.

The rearrangement joins TRBV28 to TRBJ1-5; D is possibly TRBD1 (6 bases). CDR1 and CDR2 (germline): MDHEN, SYDVKM. CDR3 size: 17 residues. Trimming took off 6 bases at V and 0 bases at J, with 18 bases between the two ends. CDR3 sequence: CASSPLGRGYSNQPQHF. For the CDR3, the DNA is TGTGCCAGCAGCCCCTTGGGCAGGGGTTATAGCAATCAGCCCCAGCATTTT.

The CDR3 coding sequence is TGTGCCAGCAGCTTCGGGCTCAGGGGAAGAGAGCAGTACTTC. It encodes CASSFGLRGREQYF. The V and J genes are TRBV11-2 and TRBJ2-7; tentative D call: TRBD1 (6 bases). Germline V gene lookup returns CDR1 SGHAT and CDR2 FQNNGV. The CDR3 runs to 14 residues. The germline V and J ends were trimmed by 3 bases and 7 bases, with 16 bases remaining between them.

The rearrangement links TRBV7-9 to TRBJ2-5, with D perhaps TRBD1 (6 bases). The V end lost 2 bases, the J end lost 5 bases, and 15 bases lay between the germline ends. CDR1 SEHNR and CDR2 FQNEAQ come from the germline V gene (reference sequence). The CDR3 has 15 residues. This CDR3 is CASSLLMGAWETQYF. The CDR3 DNA reads TGTGCCAGCAGCTTATTGATGGGGGCTTGGGAGACCCAGTACTTC.

The J gene is TRBJ2-2, the V gene TRBV5-4, with D perhaps TRBD1 (5 bases). V was shortened by 4 bases and J by 2 bases, with 15 bases between the two germline ends. CDR1 and CDR2 (germline): SGHNT, YYREEE (reference sequence). This CDR3 comprises 16 residues. The CDR3: CASSPPKGINTGELFF. The CDR3 nucleotides are TGTGCCAGCAGCCCCCCAAAGGGGATTAACACCGGGGAGCTGTTTTTT. Combining the CDR3 with reference TRBV5-4 and TRBJ2-2 gives the whole variable domain ETGVTQSPTHLIKTRGQQVTLRCSSQSGHNTVSWYQQALGQGPQFIFQYYREEENGRGNFPPRFSGLQFPNYSSELNVNALELDDSALYLCASSPPKGINTGELFFGEGSRLTVL.

A note on this clone: The junction and the germline gene differ at one end; a read error may be behind it. V gene TRBV9 combines with J gene TRBJ2-1, with D perhaps matching TRBD1 (7 bases). Germline V gene sequence: CDR1 SGDLS, CDR2 YYNGEE. CDR3 length: 15 residues. The CDR3 is CASSAAGRGRNGQFF. CDR3 bases: TGTGCCAGCAGTGCCGCAGGCAGGGGGAGGAATGGGCAGTTCTTC.

Notes on this clone: One junction end disagrees with the germline gene, perhaps due to a read error. The chain links TRBV7-7 to TRBJ1-4; the D gene is possibly TRBD1 (6 bases). The CDR3 length is 15 residues. In germline, CDR1 is SSHAT, CDR2 FNYEAQ (reference sequence). The CDR3 protein is CASSLGAGEGEKLFF. The DNA of the CDR3 is TGTGCTAGCAGCTTGGGTGCAGGGGAGGGTGAAAAACTGTTTTTT.

The V call is TRBV14, the J call TRBJ1-6; D is undetermined. The CDR3 length is 15 residues. The germline gives CDR1 SGHDN, CDR2 FVKESK. Trimming shortened V by 1 base and J by 10 bases, and 14 bases separated the two germline ends. CDR3 DNA sequence: TGTGCCAGCAGCCAAGTCAGTCGCAGGTCCTCACCCCTCCACTTT. Translating gives CASSQVSRRSSPLHF.